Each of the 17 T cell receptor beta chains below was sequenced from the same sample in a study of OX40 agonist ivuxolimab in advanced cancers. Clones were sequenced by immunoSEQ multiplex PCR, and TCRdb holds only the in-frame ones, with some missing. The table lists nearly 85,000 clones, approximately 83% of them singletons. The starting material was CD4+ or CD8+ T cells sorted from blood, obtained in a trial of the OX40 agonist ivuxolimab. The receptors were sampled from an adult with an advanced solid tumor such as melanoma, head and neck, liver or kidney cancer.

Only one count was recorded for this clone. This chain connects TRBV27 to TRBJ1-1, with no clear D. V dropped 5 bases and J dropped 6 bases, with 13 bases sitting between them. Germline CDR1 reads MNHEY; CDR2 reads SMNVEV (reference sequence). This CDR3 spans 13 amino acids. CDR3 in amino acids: CASSGIFKAEAFF. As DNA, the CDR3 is TGTGCCAGCAGTGGGATCTTCAAGGCTGAAGCTTTCTTT.

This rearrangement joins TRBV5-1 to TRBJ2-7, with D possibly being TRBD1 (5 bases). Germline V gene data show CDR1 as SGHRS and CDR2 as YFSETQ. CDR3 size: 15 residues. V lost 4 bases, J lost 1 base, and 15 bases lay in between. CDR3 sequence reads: CASSPSTGFSYEQYF. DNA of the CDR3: TGCGCCAGCAGCCCGTCAACAGGATTTTCCTACGAGCAGTACTTC. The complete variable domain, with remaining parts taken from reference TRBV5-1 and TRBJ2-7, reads KAGVTQTPRYLIKTRGQQVTLSCSPISGHRSVSWYQQTPGQGLQFLFEYFSETQRNKGNFPGRFSGRQFSNSRSEMNVSTLELGDSALYLCASSPSTGFSYEQYFGPGTRLTVT.

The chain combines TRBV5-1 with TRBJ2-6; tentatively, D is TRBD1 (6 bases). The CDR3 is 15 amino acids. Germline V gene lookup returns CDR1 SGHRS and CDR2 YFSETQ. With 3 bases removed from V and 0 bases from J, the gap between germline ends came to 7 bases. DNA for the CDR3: TGCGCCAGCAGCTGGACAGCCTCTGGGGCCAACGTCCTGACTTTC. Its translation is CASSWTASGANVLTF.

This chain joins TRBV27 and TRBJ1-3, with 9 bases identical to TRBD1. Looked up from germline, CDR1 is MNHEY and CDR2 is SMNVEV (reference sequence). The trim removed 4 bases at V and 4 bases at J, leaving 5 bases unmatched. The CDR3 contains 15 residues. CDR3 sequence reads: CASSSYRGRGNTIYF. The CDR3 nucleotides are TGTGCCAGCAGTTCGTACAGGGGGCGCGGAAACACCATATATTTT.

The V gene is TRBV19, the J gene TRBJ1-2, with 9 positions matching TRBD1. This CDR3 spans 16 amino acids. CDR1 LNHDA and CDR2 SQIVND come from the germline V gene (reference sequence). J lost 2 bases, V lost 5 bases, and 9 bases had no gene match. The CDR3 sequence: CASSFRSGTGNYGYTF. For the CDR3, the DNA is TGTGCCAGTAGTTTTAGGAGCGGGACAGGGAACTATGGCTACACCTTC.

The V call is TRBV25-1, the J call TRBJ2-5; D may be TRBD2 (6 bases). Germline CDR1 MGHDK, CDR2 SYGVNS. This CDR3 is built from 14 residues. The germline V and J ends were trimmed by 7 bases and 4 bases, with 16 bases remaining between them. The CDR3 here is CASTRTIGRETQYF. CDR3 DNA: TGTGCCAGCACCCGGACTATTGGGAGAGAGACCCAGTACTTC.

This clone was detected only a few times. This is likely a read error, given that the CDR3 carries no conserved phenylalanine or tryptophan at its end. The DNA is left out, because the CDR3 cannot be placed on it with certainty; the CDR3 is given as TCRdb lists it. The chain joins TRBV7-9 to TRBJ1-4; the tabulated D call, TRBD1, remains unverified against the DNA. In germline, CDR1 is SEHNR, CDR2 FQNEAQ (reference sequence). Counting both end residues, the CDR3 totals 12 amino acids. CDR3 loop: CASSLEVGPFFI.

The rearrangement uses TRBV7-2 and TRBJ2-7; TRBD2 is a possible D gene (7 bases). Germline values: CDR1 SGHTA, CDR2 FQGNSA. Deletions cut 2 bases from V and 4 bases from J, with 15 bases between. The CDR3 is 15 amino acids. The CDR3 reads CASSLFRRGTYEQYF. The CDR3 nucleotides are TGTGCCAGCAGCTTATTTCGGCGGGGGACATACGAGCAGTACTTC.

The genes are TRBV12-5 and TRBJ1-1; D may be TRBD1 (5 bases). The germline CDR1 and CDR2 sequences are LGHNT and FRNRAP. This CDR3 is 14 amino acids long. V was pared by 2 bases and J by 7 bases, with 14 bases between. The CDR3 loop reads CASGLSVGESEAFF. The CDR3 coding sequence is TGTGCTAGTGGTTTGAGCGTGGGGGAAAGTGAAGCTTTCTTT.

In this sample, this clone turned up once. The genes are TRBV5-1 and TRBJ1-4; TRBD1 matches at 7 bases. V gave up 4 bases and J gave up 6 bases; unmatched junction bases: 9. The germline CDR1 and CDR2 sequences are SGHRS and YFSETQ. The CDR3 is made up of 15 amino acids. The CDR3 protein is CASSPSGTDYEKLFF. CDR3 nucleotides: TGCGCCAGCAGCCCATCCGGGACAGACTATGAAAAACTGTTTTTT.

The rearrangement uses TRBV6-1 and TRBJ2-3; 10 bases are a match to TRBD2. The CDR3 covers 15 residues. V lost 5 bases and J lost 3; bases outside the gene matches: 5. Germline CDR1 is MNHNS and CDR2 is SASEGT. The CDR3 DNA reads TGTGCCAGCAGTTTAGCGGGGGGCATGACAGATACGCAGTATTTT. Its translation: CASSLAGGMTDTQYF.

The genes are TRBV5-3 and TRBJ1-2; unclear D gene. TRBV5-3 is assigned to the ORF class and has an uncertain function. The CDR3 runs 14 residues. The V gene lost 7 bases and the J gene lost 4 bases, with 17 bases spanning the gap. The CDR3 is CARARVRKTYGYTF. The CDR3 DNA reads TGTGCCAGAGCGCGGGTGAGAAAGACCTATGGCTACACCTTC.

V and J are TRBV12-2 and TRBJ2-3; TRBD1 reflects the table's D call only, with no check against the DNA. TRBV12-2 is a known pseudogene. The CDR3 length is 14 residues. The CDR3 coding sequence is TGTGCAAGTCGCCCTCGACAGGGAACAGATACGCAGTATTTT. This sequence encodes CASRPRQGTDTQYF.

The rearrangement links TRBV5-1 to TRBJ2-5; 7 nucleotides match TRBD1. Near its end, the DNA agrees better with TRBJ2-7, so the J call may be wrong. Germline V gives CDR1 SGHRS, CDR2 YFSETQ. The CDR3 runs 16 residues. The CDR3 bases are TGCGCCAGCAGCTTGGCCAGGACAGGTTTTCCCTACGAGCAGTACTTC. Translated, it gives CASSLARTGFPYEQYF.

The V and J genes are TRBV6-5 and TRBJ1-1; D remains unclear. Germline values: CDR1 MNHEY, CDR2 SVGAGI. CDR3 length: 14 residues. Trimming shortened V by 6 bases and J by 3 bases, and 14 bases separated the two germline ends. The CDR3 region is CASSLISRDTEAFF. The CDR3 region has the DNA TGTGCCAGCAGCCTTATCAGTAGAGACACTGAAGCTTTCTTT.

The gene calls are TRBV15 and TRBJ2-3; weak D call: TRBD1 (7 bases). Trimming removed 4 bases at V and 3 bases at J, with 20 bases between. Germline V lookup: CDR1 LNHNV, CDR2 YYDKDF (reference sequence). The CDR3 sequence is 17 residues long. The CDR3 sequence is CATSITRTGRGTDTQYF. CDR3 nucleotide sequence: TGTGCCACCAGCATAACAAGGACAGGTCGGGGGACAGATACGCAGTATTTT.

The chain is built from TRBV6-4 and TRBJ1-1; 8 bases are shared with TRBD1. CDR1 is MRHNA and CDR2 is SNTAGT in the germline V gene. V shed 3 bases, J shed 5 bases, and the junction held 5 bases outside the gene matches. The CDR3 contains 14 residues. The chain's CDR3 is CASSDTDRGTEAFF. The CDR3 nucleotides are TGTGCCAGCAGTGATACAGACAGGGGAACTGAAGCTTTCTTT.